Following are 16 T cell receptor beta chains from one sample sequenced in a study of cytomegalovirus exposure and HLA in healthy donors. A multiplex PCR was run with 60 Vbeta primers and 13 Jbeta primers. Generated by immunoSEQ multiplex PCR, the TCRdb table keeps only in-frame clones and is missing some. The table lists 110,000 or so clones, 74% of them singletons, with around 4.2% in the top ten. Sequenced: PBMCs. Receptor source: a middle-aged woman in good health and CMV-seropositive.

The chain combines TRBV13 with TRBJ2-7, with D possibly TRBD1 on 5 matching bases. V gave up 6 bases and J gave up 3 bases, with 15 bases separating them. This CDR3 region has 14 residues. Looked up from germline, CDR1 is PRHDT and CDR2 is FYEKMQ (reference sequence). This CDR3 is CASRSQGMSYEQYF. DNA for the CDR3: TGTGCCAGCAGAAGCCAGGGAATGAGCTACGAGCAGTACTTC.

This clone was observed once. The V gene is TRBV2, the J gene TRBJ1-5, with D possibly being TRBD1 (6 bases). Germline assignment: CDR1 SNHLY and CDR2 FYNNEI. CDR3 length: 15 residues. V lost 5 bases and J lost 2, with 13 bases in between. The CDR3 protein is CASSSQGFRNQPQHF. As DNA, the CDR3 is TGTGCCAGCAGTTCGCAGGGGTTTCGCAATCAGCCCCAGCATTTT.

J is TRBJ1-3 and V is TRBV19, with 9 bases lining up with TRBD1. With V trimmed by 7 bases and J by 1 base, 8 bases remained unmatched. This CDR3 region has 16 residues. CDR1 is LNHDA and CDR2 is SQIVND in the germline V gene (reference sequence). CDR3 protein: CASTTYGTGSGNTIYF. The DNA of the CDR3 is TGTGCCAGTACCACCTACGGGACAGGGTCTGGAAACACCATATATTTT.

In its sample, this clone was seen a few times. Mismatch with germline at one junction end may stem from a read error. The chain couples TRBV7-7 to TRBJ2-3; D is unclear. The CDR3 spans 14 residues. CDR1 is SSHAT, CDR2 FNYEAQ, per germline (reference sequence). In DNA form, the CDR3 reads TGTGCTAGCAGCCCTTCCTTCAGCACAGATACGCAGTATTTT. Residues: CASSPSFSTDTQYF. The entire variable domain, with the rest obtained from reference TRBV7-7 and TRBJ2-3, is as follows: GAGVSQSPRYKVTKRGQDVTLRCDPISSHATLYWYQQALGQGPEFLTYFNYEAQPDKSGLPSDRFSAERPEGSISTLTIQRTEQRDSAMYRCASSPSFSTDTQYFGPGTRLTVL.

The rearrangement uses TRBV5-1 and TRBJ2-2; 9 bases are shared with TRBD2. Germline loops: CDR1 SGHRS, CDR2 YFSETQ. The CDR3 length is 16 residues. J gave up 10 bases and V 4 bases, and 14 bases lay outside the gene matches. The CDR3 DNA is TGCGCCAGCAGCCTCGGGCTAGCGGGGACCAGGGAGGAGCTGTTTTTT. It specifies CASSLGLAGTREELFF.

This clone was detected only once. V is TRBV18 and J is TRBJ1-2; D unresolved. Germline assignment: CDR1 KGHSH and CDR2 LQKENI. The CDR3 spans 12 residues. Between the trimmed V and J ends, which lost 3 bases and 5 bases, there was a span of 7 bases. DNA for the CDR3: TGTGCCAGCTCACCGGGGAGTTATGGCTACACCTTC. Encoded protein: CASSPGSYGYTF. Full variable domain (remainder filled in from reference TRBV18 and TRBJ1-2): NAGVMQNPRHLVRRRGQEARLRCSPMKGHSHVYWYRQLPEEGLKFMVYLQKENIIDESGMPKERFSAEFPKEGPSILRIQQVVRGDSAAYFCASSPGSYGYTFGSGTRLTVV.

The rearrangement joins TRBV4-1 to TRBJ2-2, with 8 bases lining up with TRBD1. The CDR3 is made up of 15 amino acids. CDR1 and CDR2 (germline): MGHRA, YSYEKL. V lost 5 bases and J lost 6; bases outside the gene matches: 8. The CDR3 sequence is CASSTRQGSAGELFF. DNA of the CDR3: TGCGCCAGCAGCACGAGACAGGGGTCAGCCGGGGAGCTGTTTTTT.

The chain links TRBV18 to TRBJ1-2; the D is unclear. The germline V and J ends were trimmed by 3 bases and 7 bases, with 9 bases remaining between them. This CDR3 spans 12 amino acids. Germline loops: CDR1 KGHSH, CDR2 LQKENI. The CDR3 DNA follows: TGTGCCAGCTCACCGTCGAACGGTGGCTACACCTTC. Its translation is CASSPSNGGYTF.

This clone was found a few times. The chain recombines TRBV5-1 with TRBJ2-3, with 7 bases identical to TRBD2. The V segment lost 0 bases and the J segment 3 bases; nucleotides outside the gene matches: 10. This CDR3 region has 17 residues. The germline V gene has CDR1 SGHRS and CDR2 YFSETQ. The CDR3 here is CASSLAGGGARTDTQYF. The DNA for the CDR3 is TGCGCCAGCAGCTTGGCCGGGGGAGGGGCGCGGACAGATACGCAGTATTTT.

J is TRBJ2-5 and V is TRBV18, with 7 nucleotides matching TRBD1. The end of the DNA fits TRBJ2-7 better, so the J call may be wrong. The germline V gene encodes CDR1 KGHSH and CDR2 LQKENI. The CDR3 is made up of 14 amino acids. In DNA, the CDR3 is TGTGCCAGCTCACCTCACCGGGACAGTCTCGAGCAGTACTTC. Translating gives CASSPHRDSLEQYF.

About this clone itself: Its ends do not fully match the called genes, so a read error is possible. The chain has TRBV5-1 and TRBJ1-1, with TRBD1 as a possible D gene (5 bases). The germline gives CDR1 SGHRS, CDR2 YFSETQ. The CDR3 length is 12 residues. The CDR3 DNA is TGCGCCAGCAGCTTGGACTTCCAAGGGGAGGTCTTT. Translation: CASSLDFQGEVF.

The V call is TRBV7-2, the J call TRBJ2-1; TRBD2 agrees at 9 bases. Unmatched junction bases numbered 15, after V lost 5 bases and J lost 10 bases. CDR3 length equals 16 residues. CDR1 and CDR2 from the germline V gene are SGHTA and FQGNSA. The CDR3 loop reads CASSPVGGAGGIEQFF. The CDR3 nucleotides read TGTGCCAGCAGCCCAGTCGGGGGAGCGGGGGGAATCGAGCAGTTCTTC.

This clone has just one count. The DNA for the CDR3 is TGTGCCAGCAGTCCCGGTGGGGGGGGGAGAACTGAAGCTTTCTTT. Its protein product is CASSPGGGGRTEAFF. The J gene is TRBJ1-1, the V gene TRBV7-9, with D maybe TRBD1 (5 bases). V lost 6 bases and J 5 bases, leaving 19 bases between the germline ends. Germline CDR1 SEHNR, CDR2 FQNEAQ (reference sequence). The CDR3 is made up of 15 amino acids.

V and J are TRBV7-9 and TRBJ1-1; TRBD1 agrees at 8 bases. V was clipped by 3 bases and J by 3 bases; unmatched bases: 18. Germline CDR1 SEHNR, CDR2 FQNEAQ (reference sequence). The CDR3 covers 19 residues. The CDR3 region is CASSFQPVGRGQGDTEAFF. CDR3 DNA: TGTGCCAGCAGCTTCCAACCGGTGGGCAGGGGGCAGGGGGACACTGAAGCTTTCTTT. The full variable domain, with the rest looked up from reference TRBV7-9 and TRBJ1-1, is DTGVSQNPRHKITKRGQNVTFRCDPISEHNRLYWYRQTLGQGPEFLTYFQNEAQLEKSRLLSDRFSAERPKGSFSTLEIQRTEQGDSAMYLCASSFQPVGRGQGDTEAFFGQGTRLTVV.

The chain carries TRBV5-6 and TRBJ1-2, with D possibly being TRBD1 (6 bases). The CDR3 has 14 amino acids. From germline, CDR1 is SGHDT and CDR2 YYEEEE. Between the trimmed V and J ends, which lost 4 bases and 1 base, there was a span of 11 bases. CDR3 region: CASSQRQVNYGYTF. CDR3 sequence (DNA): TGTGCCAGCAGCCAAAGACAGGTTAACTATGGCTACACCTTC.

This clone was counted a few times. The chain couples TRBV5-4 to TRBJ1-1, with 8 positions matching TRBD1. The CDR3 is made up of 14 amino acids. Germline CDR1 reads SGHNT; CDR2 reads YYREEE (reference sequence). Germline trimming cut 5 bases from V and 3 bases from J; bases unmatched to any gene: 6. The CDR3 region is CASSPQGVDTEAFF. Written as DNA, the CDR3 is TGTGCCAGCAGTCCACAGGGGGTCGACACTGAAGCTTTCTTT. Drawing the rest from reference TRBV5-4 and TRBJ1-1, the complete variable domain is ETGVTQSPTHLIKTRGQQVTLRCSSQSGHNTVSWYQQALGQGPQFIFQYYREEENGRGNFPPRFSGLQFPNYSSELNVNALELDDSALYLCASSPQGVDTEAFFGQGTRLTVV.